These 4 T cell receptor beta chains came from one sample sequenced in a study of tumor-infiltrating lymphocytes in localized non-small cell lung cancer. Profiled with immunoSEQ multiplex PCR; TCRdb holds only in-frame clones, not every one. The sample has some 15,000 clones; 73% are singletons. What was sequenced was lung tumor tissue. The receptors shown here come from a human donor with non-small cell lung cancer.

V and J are TRBV9 and TRBJ2-3; D is ambiguous. The CDR3 spans 12 residues. V shed 2 bases and J shed 4 bases, with 5 bases lying between them. Germline CDR1 SGDLS, CDR2 YYNGEE. The CDR3 protein is CASSVASDTQYF. The CDR3 bases are TGTGCCAGCAGCGTTGCGTCAGATACGCAGTATTTT.

This chain uses TRBV7-3 with TRBJ2-1; 11 bases are shared with TRBD2. V lost 2 bases, J lost 5 bases, and 14 bases stayed unmatched. There are 19 residues in the CDR3. Germline lookup yields CDR1 SGHTA and CDR2 FQGTGA. CDR3 residues: CASSLYASGGFGRDNEQFF. For the CDR3, the DNA is TGTGCCAGCAGCTTATATGCTAGCGGGGGGTTCGGGAGGGACAATGAGCAGTTCTTC. The variable domain in full, with the rest retrieved from reference TRBV7-3 and TRBJ2-1, is GAGVSQTPSNKVTEKGKYVELRCDPISGHTALYWYRQSLGQGPEFLIYFQGTGAADDSGLPNDRFFAVRPEGSVSTLKIQRTERGDSAVYLCASSLYASGGFGRDNEQFFGPGTRLTVL.

The chain has TRBV4-1 and TRBJ1-5; no definite D call. This CDR3 has 17 residues. Germline CDR1 and CDR2: MGHRA and YSYEKL. Trimming removed 0 bases from V and 1 base from J, with 13 bases in between. The CDR3 spells CASSQEGQRRSNQPQHF. Here the CDR3 DNA reads TGCGCCAGCAGCCAAGAAGGGCAAAGGAGAAGCAATCAGCCCCAGCATTTT.

The rearrangement links TRBV28 to TRBJ2-5; 12 nucleotides align to TRBD2. The CDR3 spans 15 residues. CDR1 and CDR2 (germline): MDHEN, SYDVKM. The junction had 5 bases not matched to a gene; V was cut back by 5 bases and J by 4 bases. The CDR3 sequence: CASSTSGRPVETQYF. The CDR3 coding sequence is TGTGCCAGCAGTACTAGCGGGAGGCCGGTAGAGACCCAGTACTTC.